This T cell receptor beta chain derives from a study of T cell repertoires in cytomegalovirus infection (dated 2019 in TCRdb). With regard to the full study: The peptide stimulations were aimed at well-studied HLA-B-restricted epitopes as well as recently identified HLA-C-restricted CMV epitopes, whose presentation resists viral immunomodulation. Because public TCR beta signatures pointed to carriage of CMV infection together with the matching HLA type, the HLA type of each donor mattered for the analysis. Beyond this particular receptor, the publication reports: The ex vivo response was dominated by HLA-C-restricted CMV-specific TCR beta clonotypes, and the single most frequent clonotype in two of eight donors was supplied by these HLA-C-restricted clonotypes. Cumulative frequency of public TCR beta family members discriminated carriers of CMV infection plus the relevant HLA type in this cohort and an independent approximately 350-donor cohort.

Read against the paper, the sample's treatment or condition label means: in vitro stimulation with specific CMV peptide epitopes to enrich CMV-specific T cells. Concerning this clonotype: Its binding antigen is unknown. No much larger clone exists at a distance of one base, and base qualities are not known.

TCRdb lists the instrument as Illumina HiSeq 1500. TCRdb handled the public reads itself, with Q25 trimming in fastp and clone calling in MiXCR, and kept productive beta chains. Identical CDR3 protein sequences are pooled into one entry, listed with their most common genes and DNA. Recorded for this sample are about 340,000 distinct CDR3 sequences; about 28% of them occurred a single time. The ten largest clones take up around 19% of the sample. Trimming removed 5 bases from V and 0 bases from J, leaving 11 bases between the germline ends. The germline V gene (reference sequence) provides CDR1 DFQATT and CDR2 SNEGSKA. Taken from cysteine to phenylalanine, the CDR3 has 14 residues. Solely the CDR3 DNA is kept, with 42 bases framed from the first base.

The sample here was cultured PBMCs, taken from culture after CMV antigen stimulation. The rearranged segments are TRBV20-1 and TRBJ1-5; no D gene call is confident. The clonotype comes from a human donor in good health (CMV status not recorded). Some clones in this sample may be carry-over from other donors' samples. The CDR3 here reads CSAVGQLSNQPQHF. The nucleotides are TGCAGTGCTGTTGGGCAGCTTAGCAATCAGCCCCAGCATTTT.